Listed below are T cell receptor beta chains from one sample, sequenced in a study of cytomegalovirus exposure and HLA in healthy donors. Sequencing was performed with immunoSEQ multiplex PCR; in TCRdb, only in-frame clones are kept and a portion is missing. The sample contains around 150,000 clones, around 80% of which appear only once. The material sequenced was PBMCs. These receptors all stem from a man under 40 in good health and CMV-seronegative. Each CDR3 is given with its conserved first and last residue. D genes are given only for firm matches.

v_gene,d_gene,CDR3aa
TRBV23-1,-,CASRLRTGKYEQYF
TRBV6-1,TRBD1,CASWDRGSYEQYF
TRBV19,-,CASSPGSWGYTF
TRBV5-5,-,CASSLGEIEAFF
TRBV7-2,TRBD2,CASSFLAGPDTQYF
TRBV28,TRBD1,CASSSSGTAYEQYF
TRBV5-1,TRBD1,CASSPGTVDEKLFF
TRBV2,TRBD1,CASSATGNYGYTF
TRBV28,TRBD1,CASSANRGYYGYTF
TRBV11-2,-,CASSRESFGEQYF
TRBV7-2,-,CASSLRVRERYTDTQYF
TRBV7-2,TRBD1,CASSSGQGVYEQYF
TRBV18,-,CASSPALSGADEQYF
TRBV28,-,CASSLLSDGANVLTF
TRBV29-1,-,CSSIRVMNTEAFF
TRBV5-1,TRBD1,CASSFGTGDEQYF
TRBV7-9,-,CASCPQVSTDTQYF
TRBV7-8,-,CASSLYLEVYEQYF
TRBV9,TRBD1,CASSSRTGGATNEKLFF
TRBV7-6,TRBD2,CASSLTSGAYNEQFF
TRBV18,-,CASSPRGGYGNTIYF
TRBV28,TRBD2,CASSLSGRAYNEQFF
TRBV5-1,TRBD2,CASSLGSSGGSYNEQFF
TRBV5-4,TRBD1,CASSRGTGGSGQYF
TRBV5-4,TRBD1,CASSLGQGPVTGYTF
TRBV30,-,CAWGGLQWNEQFF
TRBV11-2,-,CASSPRGVSYEQYF
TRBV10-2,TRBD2,CASARTSGSYNEQFF
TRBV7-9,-,CASSLSGTEAFF
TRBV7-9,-,CAGGDTQYF
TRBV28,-,CASNNSQRDTQYF
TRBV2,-,CASSDQEAYYTF